This T cell receptor (beta chain) was profiled in a study of identical twins. TCRdb recomputed calls from the 5' RACE reads with MiXCR, one row per CDR3 protein. The table has 350,000 or so distinct CDR3 sequences, more than 9% seen once. Trimming removed 4 bases from V and 4 bases from J; junction bases left unmatched: 9. The CDR3 is 16 residues long. Germline-derived CDR1 and CDR2 are LGHDT and YNNKEL (reference sequence). The same data also went into a second study, on yellow fever vaccine responses in identical twins.

Source material: CD8+ T cells sorted from blood. This chain links TRBV3-1 with TRBJ2-2; 7 bases agree with TRBD2. This TCR came from a woman aged 18-29 years in good health. The CDR3 here is CASSPTSTGGTGELFF. CDR3 in DNA: TGTGCCAGCAGCCCGACCTCTACGGGGGGCACCGGGGAGCTGTTTTTT.